This is a list of T cell receptor beta chains from one sample in a study of T cell changes during pregnancy in multiple sclerosis. The assay was immunoSEQ multiplex PCR, and TCRdb's table has in-frame clones only and misses some. Of about 130,000 clones listed, less than 97% are singletons. The source was peripheral blood, collected after pregnancy. Receptor source: a female donor with multiple sclerosis, enrolled in a pregnancy study. The CDR3 runs from the conserved cysteine through the conserved F or W. Each record gives: J gene, V gene, clone size, D gene, CDR3 DNA, CDR3 protein. A D gene is named only where the DNA matches it firmly. Rows give clone size only sometimes, using once, few, many, or a class for an expanded clone.

J gene: TRBJ2-1
V gene: TRBV19
clone size: .
D gene: TRBD2
CDR3 DNA: TGTGCCAGTAGTCGGGCGGGAGGGCCCGATGAGCAGTTCTTC
CDR3 protein: CASSRAGGPDEQFF

J gene: TRBJ2-7
V gene: TRBV7-9
clone size: .
D gene: .
CDR3 DNA: TGTGCCAGCAGCTTAGGTGGGGGGACCGAGCAGTACTTC
CDR3 protein: CASSLGGGTEQYF

J gene: TRBJ1-5
V gene: TRBV6-1
clone size: .
D gene: .
CDR3 DNA: TGTGCCAGCTCCCCGGGAACAGGGAACAATCAGCCCCAGCATTTT
CDR3 protein: CASSPGTGNNQPQHF

J gene: TRBJ2-5
V gene: TRBV2
clone size: .
D gene: TRBD2
CDR3 DNA: TGTGCCAGCAGTGTCCCGGGACTAGCGGGTGAAGAGACCCAGTACTTC
CDR3 protein: CASSVPGLAGEETQYF

J gene: TRBJ2-5
V gene: TRBV4-2
clone size: .
D gene: .
CDR3 DNA: TGTGCCAGCAGCCCAGCCCCTAAAGGGGGAGCAGAGACCCAGTACTTC
CDR3 protein: CASSPAPKGGAETQYF

J gene: TRBJ2-1
V gene: TRBV9
clone size: .
D gene: TRBD1
CDR3 DNA: TGTGCCAGCAGCCCTAGGGACAGGTGGGCGAACAATGAGCAGTTCTTC
CDR3 protein: CASSPRDRWANNEQFF

J gene: TRBJ1-6
V gene: TRBV4-1
clone size: few
D gene: .
CDR3 DNA: TGCGCCAGCAGCCAAGACTGGGGCATCGGTTCACCCCTCCACTTT
CDR3 protein: CASSQDWGIGSPLHF

J gene: TRBJ2-5
V gene: TRBV18
clone size: .
D gene: TRBD1
CDR3 DNA: TGTGCCAGCTCACTAGACAGGGGGTCGGAGACCCAGTACTTC
CDR3 protein: CASSLDRGSETQYF

J gene: TRBJ2-7
V gene: TRBV20-1
clone size: .
D gene: .
CDR3 DNA: TGCAGTGCTAGAGATAACGAGCAGTACTTC
CDR3 protein: CSARDNEQYF

J gene: TRBJ2-1
V gene: TRBV5-1
clone size: once
D gene: .
CDR3 DNA: TGCGCCAGCAGCTTGGTACAGAGCTACAATGAGCAGTTCTTC
CDR3 protein: CASSLVQSYNEQFF

J gene: TRBJ1-5
V gene: TRBV6-1
clone size: .
D gene: TRBD1
CDR3 DNA: TGTGCCAGCAGTGTGGGACAGGGTCACAATCAGCCCCAGCATTTT
CDR3 protein: CASSVGQGHNQPQHF

J gene: TRBJ2-2
V gene: TRBV6-6
clone size: .
D gene: .
CDR3 DNA: TGTGCCAGCAGTCTGGGCCTAACCGGGGAGCTGTTTTTT
CDR3 protein: CASSLGLTGELFF

J gene: TRBJ2-1
V gene: TRBV5-4
clone size: .
D gene: .
CDR3 DNA: TGTGCCAGCAGGCCGGAAGGGAGTCTATACAATGAGCAGTTCTTC
CDR3 protein: CASRPEGSLYNEQFF

J gene: TRBJ2-1
V gene: TRBV11-3
clone size: .
D gene: TRBD2
CDR3 DNA: TGTGCCAGCAGCAGGACTAGCGGGGAGTACAATGAGCAGTTCTTC
CDR3 protein: CASSRTSGEYNEQFF

J gene: TRBJ2-7
V gene: TRBV11-2
clone size: .
D gene: .
CDR3 DNA: TGTGCCAGCAGCCCTCGTGGAGGGACAGTCGACGAGCAGTACTTC
CDR3 protein: CASSPRGGTVDEQYF

J gene: TRBJ2-7
V gene: TRBV28
clone size: .
D gene: TRBD1
CDR3 DNA: TGTGCCAGCAGACTCCCTGGGACAGGGATCGACGAGCAGTACTTC
CDR3 protein: CASRLPGTGIDEQYF

J gene: TRBJ1-5
V gene: TRBV19
clone size: .
D gene: TRBD1
CDR3 DNA: TGTGCCAGTAGAGCCGGGACAGGCAATCAGCCCCAGCATTTT
CDR3 protein: CASRAGTGNQPQHF

J gene: TRBJ2-5
V gene: TRBV5-1
clone size: .
D gene: .
CDR3 DNA: TGCGCCAGCAGCTTGACGGACTTGTACCAAGAGACCCAGTACTTC
CDR3 protein: CASSLTDLYQETQYF

J gene: TRBJ1-2
V gene: TRBV6-1
clone size: .
D gene: TRBD1
CDR3 DNA: TGTGCCAGCAGTGAAGGGGGGACAGGGGGCCTCTATGGCTACACCTTC
CDR3 protein: CASSEGGTGGLYGYTF

J gene: TRBJ2-7
V gene: TRBV13
clone size: .
D gene: TRBD2
CDR3 DNA: TGTGCCAGCAGCTCAAGACTAGCGGGAGACGGGCAGTACTTC
CDR3 protein: CASSSRLAGDGQYF

J gene: TRBJ2-1
V gene: TRBV25-1
clone size: .
D gene: TRBD1
CDR3 DNA: TGTGCCAGCAGTGACCCCGGGACAGGGGTCAATGAGCAGTTCTTC
CDR3 protein: CASSDPGTGVNEQFF

J gene: TRBJ2-7
V gene: TRBV5-1
clone size: .
D gene: TRBD2
CDR3 DNA: TGCGCCAGCAGATGGACTAGCGGATCCTACGAGCAGTACTTC
CDR3 protein: CASRWTSGSYEQYF

J gene: TRBJ2-7
V gene: TRBV7-6
clone size: .
D gene: .
CDR3 DNA: TGTGCCAGCAGCGTCTACCCAGGGGTTAACTACGAGCAGTACTTC
CDR3 protein: CASSVYPGVNYEQYF

J gene: TRBJ2-7
V gene: TRBV5-1
clone size: .
D gene: .
CDR3 DNA: TGCGCCAGCAGACGGGACTCGGAAGAGCAGTACTTC
CDR3 protein: CASRRDSEEQYF

J gene: TRBJ1-3
V gene: TRBV7-9
clone size: .
D gene: .
CDR3 DNA: TGTGCCAGCACCGCGGAGTCCCTTCCCTCTGGAAACACCATATATTTT
CDR3 protein: CASTAESLPSGNTIYF

J gene: TRBJ1-1
V gene: TRBV7-2
clone size: .
D gene: .
CDR3 DNA: TGTGCCAGCAGCTCCAACCCAGGGTCGAACACTGAAGCTTTCTTT
CDR3 protein: CASSSNPGSNTEAFF

J gene: TRBJ2-5
V gene: TRBV10-1
clone size: .
D gene: TRBD2
CDR3 DNA: TGCGCCAGCAGTGAGATAATAGCGGGAGGGAGGAAAGAGACCCAGTACTTC
CDR3 protein: CASSEIIAGGRKETQYF

J gene: TRBJ2-1
V gene: TRBV4-2
clone size: .
D gene: TRBD2
CDR3 DNA: TGTGCCAGTGAGGGCGGGAGTAAGGATGAGCAGTTCTTC
CDR3 protein: CASEGGSKDEQFF

J gene: TRBJ1-1
V gene: TRBV7-9
clone size: .
D gene: TRBD1
CDR3 DNA: TGTGCCAGCAGCTTACGAACCCCGGGACAGGGGCCTGAAGCTTTCTTT
CDR3 protein: CASSLRTPGQGPEAFF

J gene: TRBJ2-3
V gene: TRBV7-9
clone size: .
D gene: .
CDR3 DNA: TGTGCCAGCAGCTTAACCGCACAGACAGATACGCAGTATTTT
CDR3 protein: CASSLTAQTDTQYF

J gene: TRBJ2-7
V gene: TRBV6-1
clone size: .
D gene: .
CDR3 DNA: TGTGCCAGCAGTGTAGACATCTACGAGCAGTACTTC
CDR3 protein: CASSVDIYEQYF

J gene: TRBJ2-7
V gene: TRBV28
clone size: .
D gene: .
CDR3 DNA: TGTGCCAGCAGTTTGGAGAAGCGCTACGAGCAGTACTTC
CDR3 protein: CASSLEKRYEQYF

J gene: TRBJ2-1
V gene: TRBV27
clone size: once
D gene: TRBD2
CDR3 DNA: TGTGCCAGCAGTTTATTGGCGGGAGCTCAGGGTGAGCAGTTCTTC
CDR3 protein: CASSLLAGAQGEQFF

J gene: TRBJ1-1
V gene: TRBV4-3
clone size: once
D gene: TRBD1
CDR3 DNA: TGCGCCAGCAGCCAATCGGGACAGGGCGATGAAGCTTTCTTT
CDR3 protein: CASSQSGQGDEAFF

J gene: TRBJ1-2
V gene: TRBV14
clone size: .
D gene: .
CDR3 DNA: TGTGCCAGCAGCCAAGATAGGCGGCGGAACTATGGCTACACCTTC
CDR3 protein: CASSQDRRRNYGYTF

J gene: TRBJ2-1
V gene: TRBV5-1
clone size: .
D gene: .
CDR3 DNA: TGCGCCAGCAGCCCGGGACTGTACAATGAGCAGTTCTTC
CDR3 protein: CASSPGLYNEQFF

J gene: TRBJ2-1
V gene: TRBV28
clone size: once
D gene: .
CDR3 DNA: TGTGCCAGCCTTTCGAGTGACTCCTACAATGAGCAGTTCTTC
CDR3 protein: CASLSSDSYNEQFF

J gene: TRBJ1-2
V gene: TRBV7-8
clone size: .
D gene: .
CDR3 DNA: TGTGCCAGCAGCCCTACAGGAATTGCAGGCTACACCTTC
CDR3 protein: CASSPTGIAGYTF

J gene: TRBJ2-1
V gene: TRBV29-1
clone size: .
D gene: .
CDR3 DNA: TGCAGCGCCTTAGCGGAAGGCTCCTACAATGAGCAGTTCTTC
CDR3 protein: CSALAEGSYNEQFF

J gene: TRBJ1-1
V gene: TRBV28
clone size: few
D gene: TRBD1
CDR3 DNA: TGTGCCAGCAGGCGGACGGACAGGGAAACTGAAGCTTTCTTT
CDR3 protein: CASRRTDRETEAFF

J gene: TRBJ2-1
V gene: TRBV12-5
clone size: .
D gene: TRBD2
CDR3 DNA: TGTGCTAGTGGCCCTACCGGGACTAGCGGGAGGGCGAAGCAGTTCTTC
CDR3 protein: CASGPTGTSGRAKQFF

J gene: TRBJ1-1
V gene: TRBV27
clone size: .
D gene: TRBD1
CDR3 DNA: TGTGCCAGCAGTTTGGGACAGCGAAGGAACACTGAAGCTTTCTTT
CDR3 protein: CASSLGQRRNTEAFF

J gene: TRBJ2-1
V gene: TRBV19
clone size: .
D gene: TRBD2
CDR3 DNA: TGTGCCAGTAGTAAGGAGGCGGGAGGGCCTCAAGCTGAGCAGTTCTTC
CDR3 protein: CASSKEAGGPQAEQFF

J gene: TRBJ1-2
V gene: TRBV29-1
clone size: .
D gene: TRBD1
CDR3 DNA: TGCAGCGTTGAGTGGGGACAGGGTCATGGCTACACCTTC
CDR3 protein: CSVEWGQGHGYTF

J gene: TRBJ2-2
V gene: TRBV5-4
clone size: .
D gene: .
CDR3 DNA: TGTGCCAGCACCACTCAACCGGGTTGGAACACCGGGGAGCTGTTTTTT
CDR3 protein: CASTTQPGWNTGELFF

J gene: TRBJ2-3
V gene: TRBV5-1
clone size: .
D gene: .
CDR3 DNA: TGCGCCAGCATGGCGGAGGGGAGGGGGATAGATACGCAGTATTTT
CDR3 protein: CASMAEGRGIDTQYF